This T cell receptor (beta chain) was sequenced during a study of blood T cell repertoires in COVID-19. Sequenced by immunoSEQ multiplex PCR; TCRdb stores in-frame clones only, minus some. The sample holds 150,000 to 200,000 clones, 75% to 90% seen once. V was clipped by 2 bases and J by 7 bases, with 11 bases between them. This CDR3 has 14 amino acids. The germline gives CDR1 MNHEY, CDR2 SVGEGT. Sequencing was carried out using peripheral blood. The TCR sequence derives from a man between 65 and 85 years old with active or convalescent COVID-19. This chain connects TRBV6-2 or TRBV6-3 to TRBJ2-2; TRBD2 is a possible D gene (6 bases). The CDR3 protein is CASSYRRGGGELFF. The CDR3, as DNA: TGTGCCAGCAGTTACAGGAGGGGTGGCGGGGAGCTGTTTTTT.